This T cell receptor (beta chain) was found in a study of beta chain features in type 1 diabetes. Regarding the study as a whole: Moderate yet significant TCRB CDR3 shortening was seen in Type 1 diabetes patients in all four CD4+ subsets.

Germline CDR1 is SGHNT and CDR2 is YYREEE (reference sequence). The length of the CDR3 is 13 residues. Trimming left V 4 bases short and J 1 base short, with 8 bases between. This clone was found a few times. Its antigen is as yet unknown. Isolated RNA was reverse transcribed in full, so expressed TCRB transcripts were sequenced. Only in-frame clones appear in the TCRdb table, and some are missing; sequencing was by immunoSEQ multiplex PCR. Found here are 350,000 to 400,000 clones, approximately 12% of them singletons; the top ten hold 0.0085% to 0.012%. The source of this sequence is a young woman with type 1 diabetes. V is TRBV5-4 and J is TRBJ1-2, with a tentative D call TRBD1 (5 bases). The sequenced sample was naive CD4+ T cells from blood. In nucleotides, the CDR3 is TGTGCCAGCAGCCCCGACAGTAACTATGGCTACACCTTC. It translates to CASSPDSNYGYTF.